The source of this TCR beta chain is a study of regulatory T cells in long-lasting Graves disease. Comments on this clonotype: No antigen is known for it.

Sequencing libraries for TCR beta were prepared with iRepertoire HTBI primers and Arm-PCR of CDR3 regions. TCRdb passed the multiplex PCR reads through MiXCR, listing each CDR3 protein once. The sample lists around 340,000 distinct CDR3 sequences, about 18% occurring once. The ends were cut back, 4 bases at V and 3 bases at J, with 15 bases in the middle. CDR3 length: 15 amino acids. The germline CDR1 and CDR2 sequences are ENHRY and SYGVKD. Time point specified: persistent/refractory GD, antithyroid drugs over 5 years with positive TRAb. Extracted RNA from PBMCs served as the source of the TCR library. General study points: Comparison showed that persistent patients shared more public clonotypes (about 2,700) than new patients (approximately 870).

The origin of this receptor is a female donor with Graves disease. The source material was peripheral blood mononuclear cells (PBMCs), sampled when the disease was refractory, from a patient treated with antithyroid drugs. The chain couples TRBV10-3 to TRBJ1-1; a possible D gene is TRBD1 (6 bases). The CDR3 DNA follows: TGTGCCATCAGTGGCAACAGGGAGGCCTACACTGAAGCTTTCTTT. Translation gives CAISGNREAYTEAFF.